The TCR beta chain under discussion was sequenced for a study of response to subunit inactivated influenza vaccine. Remarks on this clonotype: Its antigen remains unidentified.

The CDR3 extends over 15 amino acids. Trimming left V 3 bases short and J 6 bases short, with 18 bases between. Germline-derived CDR1 and CDR2 are SQVTM and ANQGSEA. Study findings and constraints: The authors proposed limited new T cell recruitment per seasonal influenza vaccination.

Each CDR3 protein gets one entry after TCRdb re-called the RT-PCR reads with MiXCR. The sample holds more than 450,000 distinct CDR3 sequences, approximately 7.1% seen once. The sequence came from a man in his fifties or sixties who received an inactivated influenza vaccine. J is TRBJ2-1 and V is TRBV29-1, with D tentatively TRBD2 (6 bases). The sample here was PBMCs from blood, taken approximately 25 months after vaccination. This CDR3 reads CSVERARPGSNEQFF. The CDR3 nucleotides read TGCAGCGTTGAGCGAGCTAGACCCGGGAGCAATGAGCAGTTCTTC.